This T cell receptor (beta chain) was recovered during a study of cytomegalovirus exposure and HLA in healthy donors. Germline values: CDR1 MNHEY, CDR2 SVGAGI. The V gene end was trimmed by 6 bases and the J gene end by 0 bases; junction bases not matched to a gene: 6. This CDR3 region has 15 residues. PCR employed 60 Vbeta and 13 Jbeta primers. In the original analysis: Per a later analysis, the number of unique TCR beta chains was approximately 80 million, of which 8.5 million to 11 million were shared. Profiled with immunoSEQ multiplex PCR; TCRdb holds only in-frame clones, not every one. That table is the source of V, J and clone size, and D and trimming were worked out from the DNA. Seen here are some 120,000 clones, 60% to 85% observed once, and the top ten hold around 1.5%.

The chain has TRBV6-5 and TRBJ2-3, with 7 bases matching TRBD2. This receptor was taken from a woman aged 18-29 years in good health and CMV-seronegative. Sequences were obtained from PBMCs. The CDR3 DNA reads as TGTGCCAGCAGAGTGCGGGGGACTAGCACAGATACGCAGTATTTT. It yields the protein CASRVRGTSTDTQYF.